What follows describes a single T cell receptor (beta chain). Its specificity is unknown. The junction departs from germline at one end; a sequencing error may be responsible. Additional DNA sequences in this sample encode the identical CDR3. Donors were ostensibly healthy at sampling, although undocumented immune exposures were probable. Germline V gene lookup returns CDR1 GTSNPN and CDR2 SVGIG (reference sequence). This CDR3 has 14 residues. The data are from a study of cytomegalovirus exposure and HLA in healthy donors. The study's findings and limits: The listing of roughly 160 TCR beta chains classed them as cytomegalovirus-associated. Earlier results showed most TCR beta V segments being productive about 90% or about 30% of the time.

Researchers ran the PCR with 60 Vbeta and 13 Jbeta primers. Sequencing was performed with immunoSEQ multiplex PCR; in TCRdb, only in-frame clones are kept and a portion is missing. This sample has about 160,000 clones; less than 85% occur once, and the top ten carry more than 3.5%. The source material was PBMCs. This rearrangement joins TRBV30 to TRBJ2-3, with TRBD2 identical over 12 bases. This receptor was identified in a man aged 35-49 years in good health and CMV-seronegative. The chain's CDR3 is CAWRASGGGNTQYF. The CDR3 DNA is TGTGCTTGGAGGGCTAGCGGGGGGGGGAATACGCAGTATTTT.